This T cell receptor beta chain emerged from a study of T cell responses to AZD1222 COVID-19 vaccine. General study findings and limits: Every sample of the repertoires postdated the peak T cell response. Regions 160-218 and 743-854 held dominance among vaccine-associated CD4 TCRs, which spanned spike.

Sequencing used immunoSEQ multiplex PCR; TCRdb keeps in-frame clones, though not all of them. The table lists 85,000 to 130,000 clones, roughly 86% of them singletons, with roughly 3.3% in the top ten. The CDR3 spans 15 residues. Germline CDR1 reads LGHDT; CDR2 reads YNNKEL (reference sequence). J gave up 0 bases and V 1 base, and 2 bases lay outside the gene matches. A note on this clone: The antigen remains undetermined.

V and J are TRBV3-1 (or the pseudogene TRBV3-2) and TRBJ1-2, with TRBD1 identical over 7 bases. The source was peripheral blood, collected 28 days after the second dose of the MenACWY control vaccine. The origin of this receptor is an adult who received the MenACWY meningococcal vaccine as a control. CDR3 sequence (DNA): TGTGCCAGCAGCCAAGCCGGGACAGCTAACTATGGCTACACCTTC. This codes for CASSQAGTANYGYTF.